This TCR beta chain was observed in a study of T cells in narcolepsy. As for the study in general: Healthy controls were enrolled alongside patients with narcolepsy type 1 or type 2. General study findings and limits: Some memory CD4+ repertoires had no autoreactive clone sequences. Healthy controls reportedly lacked the autoreactive clonotypes serially found in patients' blood.

As regards this clone: The antigen is undetermined.

Data came from immunoSEQ multiplex PCR; TCRdb stores just in-frame clones and leaves some out. Counted here are 25,000 to 35,000 clones, about 77% occurring once; the ten biggest clones make up 1.2%. With 3 bases removed from V and 4 bases from J, the gap between germline ends came to 14 bases. This CDR3 comprises 16 residues. The germline V gene has CDR1 SGHRS and CDR2 YFSETQ. The chain uses TRBV5-1 and TRBJ1-6; TRBD1 might be the D (5 bases). Sequencing was carried out using CD45RA- memory CD4+ T cells from PBMCs. This TCR derives from a human donor with narcolepsy. For the CDR3, the DNA is TGCGCCAGCAGCTCCGGACTGGGGGGATATAATTCACCCCTCCACTTT. Translated, it gives CASSSGLGGYNSPLHF.